This entry concerns a single T cell receptor (beta chain). Germline CDR1 SGHNT, CDR2 YENEEA. The junction had 7 bases not matched to a gene; V was cut back by 0 bases and J by 4 bases. The CDR3 is made up of 17 amino acids. Sequencing used immunoSEQ multiplex PCR; TCRdb keeps in-frame clones, though not all of them. The sample has around 150,000 clones, about 80% seen once. The sample originates from a study of cytotoxic CD8 clonotypes in ibrutinib-treated CLL. Study-wide background: On average, each sample had 255,043 productive templates and more than 75,000 productive rearrangements.

The clonotype was recovered from a human donor with chronic lymphocytic leukemia. The J gene is TRBJ2-3, the V gene TRBV11-3; 10 nucleotides line up with TRBD2. Sequences were derived from PBMCs, sampled after 12 months of ibrutinib treatment. The CDR3 loop is CASSLEGSGRGPDTQYF. The CDR3 nucleotides are TGTGCCAGCAGCTTAGAAGGCAGCGGGAGGGGCCCAGATACGCAGTATTTT. The full variable domain, rest sourced from reference TRBV11-3 and TRBJ2-3, is EAGVVQSPRYKIIEKKQPVAFWCNPISGHNTLYWYLQNLGQGPELLIRYENEEAVDDSQLPKDRFSAERLKGVDSTLKIQPAELGDSAVYLCASSLEGSGRGPDTQYFGPGTRLTVL.